This passage covers 23 T cell receptor beta chains from one sample sequenced in a study of vaccination effects on CD4 cells after COVID-19. Sequencing was performed with immunoSEQ multiplex PCR; in TCRdb, only in-frame clones are kept and a portion is missing. This table holds some 30,000 clones, around 85% found once. In the ViraFEST assay, antigen-specific CD4+ clonotypes were identified by expansion after peptide-pool stimulation. The culture ran for 10 days before CD4+ T cells were isolated. Participants got two doses of BNT162b2 or mRNA-1273 vaccine. Their antigen targets remain unknown. Here the sequenced sample was CD4+ T cells from PBMCs cultured with SARS-CoV-2 spike peptides, taken after COVID-19 vaccination. These receptors were taken from a human donor who received a COVID-19 vaccine. Some clones in this sample may be carry-over from other donors' samples.

Concerning this clone itself: The same CDR3 can be traced to other DNA sequences in this sample. This chain connects TRBV24-1 to TRBJ1-5; D gene ambiguous. Trimming shortened V by 9 bases and J by 0 bases, and 11 bases separated the two germline ends. Germline lookup yields CDR1 KGHDR and CDR2 SFDVKD. The CDR3 runs 14 residues. DNA of the CDR3: TGTGCCACCTCCCGTGACGGTAGCAATCAGCCCCAGCATTTT. Encoded protein: CATSRDGSNQPQHF.

V gene TRBV2 combines with J gene TRBJ1-5; no reliable D call. The germline V gene has CDR1 SNHLY and CDR2 FYNNEI. The CDR3 consists of 11 residues. The V and J ends lost 4 bases and 11 bases respectively, with 9 bases between them. The CDR3 DNA is TGTGCCAGCAGTGGGCTGGCGTCCCAGCATTTT. Amino acids: CASSGLASQHF. The variable domain in full, completed from reference TRBV2 and TRBJ1-5, reads EPEVTQTPSHQVTQMGQEVILRCVPISNHLYFYWYRQILGQKVEFLVSFYNNEISEKSEIFDDQFSVERPDGSNFTLKIRSTKLEDSAMYFCASSGLASQHFGDGTRLSIL.

The V and J genes are TRBV7-8 and TRBJ1-1; perhaps TRBD1 as D (6 bases). The V gene lost 5 bases and the J gene lost 1 base, with 20 bases spanning the gap. The CDR3 is made up of 17 amino acids. Looked up from germline, CDR1 is SGHVS and CDR2 is FQNEAQ. The CDR3 bases are TGTGCCAGCAGCCGATGGGCAGCCGGACAGCCGAACACTGAAGCTTTCTTT. This encodes CASSRWAAGQPNTEAFF.

This chain connects TRBV18 to TRBJ1-2; D gene ambiguous. This CDR3 comprises 15 residues. Deletions cut 1 base from V and 4 bases from J, with 13 bases between. The germline gives CDR1 KGHSH, CDR2 LQKENI. This CDR3 reads CASSPRSPEIYGYTF. The CDR3 nucleotides are TGTGCCAGCTCACCACGCTCTCCAGAAATCTATGGCTACACCTTC.

The V and J genes are TRBV11-2 and TRBJ2-5, with D unresolved. The CDR3 has 13 residues. Trimming shortened V by 5 bases and J by 4 bases, and 11 bases separated the two germline ends. Germline V gives CDR1 SGHAT, CDR2 FQNNGV. The CDR3 region is CASSAQILETQYF. CDR3 DNA sequence: TGTGCCAGCAGCGCACAGATCCTAGAGACCCAGTACTTC.

CDR3 DNA: TGTGCCAGCAACACGGACAGGGAACAAACCCTCCACTTT. Translation gives CASNTDREQTLHF. The chain uses TRBV2 and TRBJ1-6; TRBD1 agrees at 8 bases. Trimming took 7 bases from V and 14 from J; bases not matched to a gene: 10. Germline CDR1 is SNHLY and CDR2 is FYNNEI. The CDR3 totals 13 residues.

V is TRBV30 and J is TRBJ2-6; no definite D call. The length of the CDR3 is 14 residues. V lost 3 bases and J lost 3, with 9 bases in between. Per the germline V gene, CDR1 is GTSNPN and CDR2 is SVGIG (reference sequence). The CDR3 DNA reads as TGTGCCTGGAGCCTGAAAGGTGGGGCCAACGTCCTGACTTTC. Its translation: CAWSLKGGANVLTF.

The chain carries TRBV6-5 and TRBJ1-3; TRBD1 matches at 7 bases. The CDR3 extends over 15 amino acids. Unmatched junction bases numbered 5, after V lost 2 bases and J lost 4 bases. Per the germline V gene, CDR1 is MNHEY and CDR2 is SVGAGI. The CDR3, as DNA: TGTGCCAGCAGTTACGAGGGGGCGAGGGGAAACACCATATATTTT. This encodes CASSYEGARGNTIYF.

The chain employs TRBV2 and TRBJ2-1; D perhaps matches TRBD2 (6 bases). CDR3 length: 13 amino acids. V gave up 9 bases and J gave up 7 bases, with 16 bases separating them. The germline gives CDR1 SNHLY, CDR2 FYNNEI. CDR3 in amino acids: CASVLALTNEQFF. The CDR3 coding sequence is TGTGCCAGTGTTCTAGCGTTAACTAATGAGCAGTTCTTC.

The CDR3 coding sequence is TGTGCCAGCAGCGTCCTGGCCGGGGAGCTGTTTTTT. Protein: CASSVLAGELFF. The chain recombines TRBV9 with TRBJ2-2; D unclear. The CDR3 extends over 12 amino acids. Germline V gives CDR1 SGDLS, CDR2 YYNGEE. Trimming left V 2 bases short and J 6 bases short, with 5 bases between.

J is TRBJ2-2 and V is TRBV12-5; a weak D match, TRBD2 (5 bases). Per germline, CDR1 LGHNT and CDR2 FRNRAP. Trimming removed 6 bases from V and 4 bases from J, with 9 bases in between. This CDR3 region has 13 residues. This CDR3 is CASGRAGTGELFF. Here the CDR3 DNA reads TGTGCTAGTGGAAGGGCGGGCACCGGGGAGCTGTTTTTT.

This chain uses TRBV5-1 with TRBJ2-3; D is unresolved. Trimming cost V 0 bases and J 2 bases, with 10 bases left between them. The CDR3 spans 15 residues. Germline V CDR1 and CDR2: SGHRS, YFSETQ. The CDR3 DNA sequence: TGCGCCAGCAGCTTGGATGGCAGTATCACAGATACGCAGTATTTT. Residues: CASSLDGSITDTQYF.

The V gene is TRBV19, the J gene TRBJ1-1; 8 nucleotides line up with TRBD1. The CDR3 has 14 amino acids. J was trimmed by 4 bases and V by 6 bases; bases with no gene match: 7. Germline V lookup: CDR1 LNHDA, CDR2 SQIVND (reference sequence). CDR3 sequence: CASSLNDRGTEAFF. CDR3 DNA: TGTGCCAGTAGCCTAAATGACAGGGGCACTGAAGCTTTCTTT.

The chain couples TRBV30 to TRBJ1-2; D gene unclear. The CDR3 contains 13 residues. CDR1 is GTSNPN and CDR2 is SVGIG in the germline V gene (reference sequence). The ends were cut back, 0 bases at V and 5 bases at J, with 10 bases in the middle. CDR3 bases: TGTGCCTGGAGTGTAAATACAGCTTATGGCTACACCTTC. It is translated as CAWSVNTAYGYTF.

This chain uses TRBV7-2 with TRBJ2-2; D possibly uses TRBD1 or TRBD2 (6 bases each). Per the germline V gene, CDR1 is SGHTA and CDR2 is FQGNSA. The CDR3 extends over 13 amino acids. The CDR3 spells CAFRGPYTGELFF. The CDR3 DNA follows: TGTGCATTTCGGGGGCCTTACACCGGGGAGCTGTTTTTT.

In its sample, this clone was seen once. The chain uses TRBV5-1 and TRBJ2-4; the match to TRBD2 covers 9 bases. CDR1 and CDR2 (germline): SGHRS, YFSETQ. The CDR3 spans 13 residues. Germline trimming cut 1 base from V and 9 bases from J; bases unmatched to any gene: 2. The CDR3 DNA sequence: TGCGCCAGCAGCTTGTCTAGCGGGACCATTCAGTACTTC. Residues: CASSLSSGTIQYF.

This clone has only one observation. The chain recombines TRBV12-5 with TRBJ2-5, with D possibly TRBD2 on 7 matching bases. V lost 5 bases and J 3 bases, leaving 13 bases between the germline ends. CDR1 is LGHNT, CDR2 FRNRAP, per germline. CDR3 length: 14 amino acids. CDR3 DNA: TGTGCTAGTGGTCCGGGGGGCGGGAAAGAGACCCAGTACTTC. This gives the protein CASGPGGGKETQYF.

This clone occurred a few times. V and J are TRBV12-5 and TRBJ1-5, with a tentative D call TRBD1 (6 bases). Deletions cut 6 bases from V and 7 bases from J, with 16 bases between. The CDR3 has 14 amino acids. Germline CDR1 LGHNT, CDR2 FRNRAP. The CDR3 is CASGPLLRGQPQHF. The CDR3 region has the DNA TGTGCTAGTGGGCCCTTGCTAAGGGGGCAGCCCCAGCATTTT.

V is TRBV28 and J is TRBJ2-1; TRBD2 might be the D (6 bases). Germline assignment: CDR1 MDHEN and CDR2 SYDVKM. Trimming cost V 6 bases and J 1 base, with 13 bases left between them. This CDR3 is built from 15 residues. CDR3 loop: CASSSGTESYNEQFF. CDR3 DNA: TGTGCCAGCAGCTCCGGGACTGAGTCCTACAATGAGCAGTTCTTC.

The gene calls are TRBV5-6 and TRBJ1-2, with D hard to call. The CDR3 runs 13 residues. Deletions cut 0 bases from V and 6 bases from J, with 9 bases between. The V gene's germline CDR1 is SGHDT and CDR2 YYEEEE. The CDR3, as DNA: TGTGCCAGCAGCTTGGGGAGTTCGGATGGCTACACCTTC. It yields the protein CASSLGSSDGYTF. The full variable domain, in which reference TRBV5-6 and TRBJ1-2 provide the parts outside the CDR3, is DAGVTQSPTHLIKTRGQQVTLRCSPKSGHDTVSWYQQALGQGPQFIFQYYEEEERQRGNFPDRFSGHQFPNYSSELNVNALLLGDSALYLCASSLGSSDGYTFGSGTRLTVV.

Turning to this clone: One end of the junction is discordant with germline, which a read error may explain. The V and J genes are TRBV20-1 and TRBJ1-5; 7 bases are shared with TRBD1. The CDR3 is made up of 11 amino acids. The germline gives CDR1 DFQATT, CDR2 SNEGSKA (reference sequence). The CDR3: CSAGNRDSPYF. The CDR3 DNA sequence: TGCAGTGCTGGTAACCGGGACAGCCCGTATTTT.

The rearrangement links TRBV28 to TRBJ1-3; 8 bases are shared with TRBD1. CDR1 is MDHEN and CDR2 is SYDVKM in the germline V gene. The CDR3 contains 14 residues. V was pared by 7 bases and J by 2 bases, with 4 bases of the junction left unmatched. The DNA for the CDR3 is TGTGCCAGCACCTTGGACAGGGCTGGAAACACCATATATTTT. It codes for CASTLDRAGNTIYF.

The chain uses TRBV29-1 and TRBJ2-1; a possible D gene is TRBD2 (5 bases). This CDR3 is built from 14 residues. The V end was cut by 7 bases, the J end by 0 bases, with 13 bases between. Germline CDR1 is SQVTM and CDR2 is ANQGSEA. CDR3 sequence reads: CSAEGSFSYNEQFF. DNA of the CDR3: TGCAGCGCCGAGGGCAGCTTCTCCTACAATGAGCAGTTCTTC.